These 9 T cell receptor beta chains were sequenced from one sample in a study of blood T cells in healthy people across ages. The second PCR ran about 6 to 12 cycles with a sample-barcoded 5' primer and J-beta primers. Via MiXCR, TCRdb re-called the 5' RACE reads, giving one row per CDR3 protein. The sample lists 600,000 or so distinct CDR3 sequences, about 30% occurring once. The sequenced material came from blood. The receptor set was obtained from a woman over 75 in good health.

This clonotype counts as medium-sized. CDR3 sequence reads: CSATRSNEQYF. Here the CDR3 DNA reads TGCAGTGCTACCCGGTCGAACGAGCAGTACTTC. The V call is TRBV20-1, the J call TRBJ2-7; D is ambiguous. The V and J ends lost 4 bases and 5 bases respectively, with 9 bases between them. The V gene's germline CDR1 is DFQATT and CDR2 SNEGSKA (reference sequence). CDR3 length: 11 amino acids.

This clonotype was observed a handful of times. Being one base from a much bigger clone, this may be a read error. This chain joins TRBV12-3 or TRBV12-4 and TRBJ2-7, with D perhaps matching TRBD1 (6 bases). The length of the CDR3 is 17 residues. This CDR3 reads CVSSLRPPGHTSYEQYF. CDR3 in DNA: TGTGTCAGCAGTTTAAGGCCTCCGGGACATACCTCCTACGAGCAGTACTTC.

This clonotype was observed at least ten times. The J gene is TRBJ2-7, the V gene TRBV7-2; weak D call: TRBD2 (5 bases). Germline assignment: CDR1 SGHTA and CDR2 FQGNSA. The V and J ends lost 1 base and 6 bases respectively, with 13 bases between them. The CDR3 covers 14 residues. The CDR3 DNA follows: TGTGCCAGCAGCTTAGATTCGGGGTTTGGCGAGCAGTACTTC. Translated, it gives CASSLDSGFGEQYF.

Many counts were recorded for this clonotype. The V and J genes are TRBV29-1 and TRBJ1-2; D is perhaps TRBD1 (6 bases). The CDR3 is 13 residues long. Germline CDR1 and CDR2: SQVTM and ANQGSEA. The ends were cut back, 4 bases at V and 4 bases at J, with 13 bases in the middle. The CDR3 loop is CSVGKRGVYGYTF. In DNA form, the CDR3 reads TGCAGCGTTGGGAAGAGGGGGGTCTATGGCTACACCTTC.

This clonotype was observed a handful of times. The V gene is TRBV7-3, the J gene TRBJ2-3, with D perhaps given as TRBD1 or TRBD2 (5 bases each). The CDR3 runs 16 residues. Germline values: CDR1 SGHTA, CDR2 FQGTGA. V was clipped by 2 bases and J by 5 bases, with 17 bases between them. The CDR3 loop reads CASSLGPGPGEDTQYF. The CDR3 DNA reads as TGTGCCAGCAGCTTAGGGCCGGGGCCCGGTGAAGATACGCAGTATTTT.

This clonotype has ten or more counts. The chain is built from TRBV27 and TRBJ2-1, with 12 bases that match TRBD2. The CDR3 sequence is 16 residues long. V gave up 5 bases and J gave up 6 bases; unmatched junction bases: 8. Germline loops: CDR1 MNHEY, CDR2 SMNVEV (reference sequence). CDR3 region: CASSALLAGGPNEQFF. In nucleotides, the CDR3 is TGTGCCAGCAGTGCGCTACTAGCGGGGGGCCCCAATGAGCAGTTCTTC.

This sequence joins TRBV6-5 and TRBJ1-4; the match to TRBD1 covers 10 bases. Germline loops: CDR1 MNHEY, CDR2 SVGAGI. The CDR3 is 16 residues long. Trimming took 6 bases from V and 7 from J; bases not matched to a gene: 11. CDR3 sequence (DNA): TGTGCCAGCAGAGACAGGGGGCTTCTCGGGGGTGAAAAACTGTTTTTT. Protein product: CASRDRGLLGGEKLFF.

This clonotype was counted between two and nine times. The chain uses TRBV7-2 and TRBJ2-2; D possibly uses TRBD1 or TRBD2 (5 bases each). Trimming removed 6 bases from V and 0 bases from J, with 11 bases in between. Looked up from germline, CDR1 is SGHTA and CDR2 is FQGNSA. CDR3 length: 15 residues. CDR3 amino acids: CASRGTEANTGELFF. The CDR3 nucleotides read TGTGCCAGCAGGGGGACGGAAGCGAACACCGGGGAGCTGTTTTTT.

This clonotype has just a few counts. The chain combines TRBV19 with TRBJ1-5; D possibly corresponds to TRBD1 (5 bases). The CDR3 is made up of 13 amino acids. The germline gives CDR1 LNHDA, CDR2 SQIVND (reference sequence). The germline V and J ends were trimmed by 7 bases and 1 base, with 8 bases remaining between them. The CDR3 region has the DNA TGTGCCAGTATGGGACCGAGCAATCAGCCCCAGCATTTT. Translating it yields CASMGPSNQPQHF.